A single sample is the source of the 2 T cell receptor beta chains below, sequenced in a study of Ad26.COV2.S vaccination and SARS-CoV-2 variants. TCRdb keeps only in-frame clones here, not all; method: immunoSEQ multiplex PCR. The sample lists 350,000 to 500,000 clones, 75% to 95% occurring once. This sample's treatment: roughly 19 received Ad26.COV2.S at low or high dose, single or two shots; a few received placebo; per-sample allocation not given. Samples analyzed were those drawn on day 63 after the first vaccine or placebo injection. Sample: peripheral blood, taken in a trial of Ad26.COV2.S vaccine versus placebo. Receptors originate from a person between 18 and 65 years old who received the Ad26.COV2.S COVID-19 vaccine or a placebo.

The table lists this clone with a count of one. The V and J genes are TRBV6-5 and TRBJ2-7; 12 bases line up with TRBD1. Trimming cost V 6 bases and J 5 bases; bases outside gene matches: 5. The CDR3 has 14 residues. Per the germline V gene, CDR1 is MNHEY and CDR2 is SVGAGI. DNA for the CDR3: TGTGCCAGCAGCACCGGGACAGGGGGCGACGAGCAGTACTTC. Its translation: CASSTGTGGDEQYF.

J is TRBJ1-1 and V is TRBV5-1; perhaps TRBD1 as D (6 bases). Trimming cost V 0 bases and J 5 bases, with 11 bases left between them. This CDR3 comprises 14 residues. CDR1 is SGHRS, CDR2 YFSETQ, per germline. CDR3 nucleotide sequence: TGCGCCAGCAGCTTGGGACAGGCGGTTACTGAAGCTTTCTTT. This translates into CASSLGQAVTEAFF.